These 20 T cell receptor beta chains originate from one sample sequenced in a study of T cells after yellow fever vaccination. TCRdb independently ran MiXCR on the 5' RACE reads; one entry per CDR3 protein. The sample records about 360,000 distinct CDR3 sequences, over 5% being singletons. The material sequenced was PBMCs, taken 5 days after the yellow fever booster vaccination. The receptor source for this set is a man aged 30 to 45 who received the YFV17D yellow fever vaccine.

CDR3 loop: CASRTSGRSYEQYF. CDR3 in DNA: TGTGCCAGTAGGACTAGCGGGAGATCGTACGAGCAGTACTTC. The rearrangement joins TRBV19 to TRBJ2-7, with 12 bases matching TRBD2. There are 14 residues in the CDR3. The germline CDR1 and CDR2 sequences are LNHDA and SQIVND (reference sequence). The V and J ends lost 6 bases and 4 bases, in that order; junction bases with no gene match: 4. The full variable domain, with the rest looked up from reference TRBV19 and TRBJ2-7, is DGGITQSPKYLFRKEGQNVTLSCEQNLNHDAMYWYRQDPGQGLRLIYYSQIVNDFQKGDIAEGYSVSREKKESFPLTVTSAQKNPTAFYLCASRTSGRSYEQYFGPGTRLTVT.

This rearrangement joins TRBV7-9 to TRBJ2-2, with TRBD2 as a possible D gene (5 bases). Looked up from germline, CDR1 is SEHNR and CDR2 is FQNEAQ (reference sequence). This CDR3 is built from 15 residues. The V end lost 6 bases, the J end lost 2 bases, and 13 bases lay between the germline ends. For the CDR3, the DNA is TGTGCCAGCAGACGTCGGGAAGCTAACACCGGGGAGCTGTTTTTT. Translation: CASRRREANTGELFF.

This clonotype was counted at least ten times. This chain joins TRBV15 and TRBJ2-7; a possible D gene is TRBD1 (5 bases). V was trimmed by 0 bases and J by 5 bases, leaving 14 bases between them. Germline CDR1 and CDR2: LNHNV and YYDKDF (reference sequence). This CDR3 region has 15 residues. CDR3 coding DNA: TGTGCCACCAGCAGAGATCGTCAGGGAATACACGAGCAGTACTTC. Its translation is CATSRDRQGIHEQYF.

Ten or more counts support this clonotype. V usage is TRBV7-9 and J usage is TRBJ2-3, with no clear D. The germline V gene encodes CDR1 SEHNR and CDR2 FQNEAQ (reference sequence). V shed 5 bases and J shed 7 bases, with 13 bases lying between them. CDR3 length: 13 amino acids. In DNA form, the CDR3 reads TGTGCCAGCAGCCGAATGGACGACCATACGCAGTATTTT. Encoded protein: CASSRMDDHTQYF.

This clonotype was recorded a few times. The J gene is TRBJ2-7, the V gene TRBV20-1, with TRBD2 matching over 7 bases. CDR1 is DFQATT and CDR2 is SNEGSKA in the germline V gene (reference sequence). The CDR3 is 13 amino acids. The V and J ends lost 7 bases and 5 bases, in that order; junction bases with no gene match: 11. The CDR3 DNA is TGCAGTGAACTGGGAGGGCCACAAAACGAGCAGTACTTC. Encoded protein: CSELGGPQNEQYF.

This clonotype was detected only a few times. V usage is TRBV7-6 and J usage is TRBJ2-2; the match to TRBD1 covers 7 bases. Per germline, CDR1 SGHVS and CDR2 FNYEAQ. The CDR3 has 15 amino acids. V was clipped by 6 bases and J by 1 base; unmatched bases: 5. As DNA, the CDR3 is TGTGCCAGCAGAAACGACAGGGAGAACACCGGGGAGCTGTTTTTT. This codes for CASRNDRENTGELFF.

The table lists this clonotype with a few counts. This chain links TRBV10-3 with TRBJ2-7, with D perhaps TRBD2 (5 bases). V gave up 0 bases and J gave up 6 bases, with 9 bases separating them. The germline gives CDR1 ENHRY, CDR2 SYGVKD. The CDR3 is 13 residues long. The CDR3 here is CAISESGSVEQYF. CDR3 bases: TGTGCCATCAGTGAGTCAGGGAGCGTCGAGCAGTACTTC.

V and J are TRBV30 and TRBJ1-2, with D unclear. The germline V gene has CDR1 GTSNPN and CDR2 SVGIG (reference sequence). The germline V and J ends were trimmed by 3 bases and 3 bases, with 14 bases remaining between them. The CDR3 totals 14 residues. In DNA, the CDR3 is TGTGCCTGGAGCCTAGGGAGTTACGACTATGGCTACACCTTC. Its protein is CAWSLGSYDYGYTF.

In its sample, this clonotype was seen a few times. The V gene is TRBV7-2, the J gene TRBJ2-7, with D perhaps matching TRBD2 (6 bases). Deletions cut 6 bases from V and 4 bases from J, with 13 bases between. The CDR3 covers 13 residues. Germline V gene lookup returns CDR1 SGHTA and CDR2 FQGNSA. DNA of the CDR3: TGTGCCAGCAGGGAGCCTGGGACTTACGAGCAGTACTTC. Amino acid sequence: CASREPGTYEQYF.

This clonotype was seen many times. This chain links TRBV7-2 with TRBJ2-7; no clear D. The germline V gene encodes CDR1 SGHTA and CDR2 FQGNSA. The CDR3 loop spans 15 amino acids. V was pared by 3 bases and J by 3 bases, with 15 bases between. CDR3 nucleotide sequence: TGTGCCAGCAGCTTCGGCCAGTTAGGGATCTACGAGCAGTACTTC. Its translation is CASSFGQLGIYEQYF.

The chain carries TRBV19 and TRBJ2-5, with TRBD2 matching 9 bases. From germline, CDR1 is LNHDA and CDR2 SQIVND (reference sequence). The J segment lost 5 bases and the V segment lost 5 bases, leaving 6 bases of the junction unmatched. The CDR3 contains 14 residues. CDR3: CASSLREGLETQYF. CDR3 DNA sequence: TGTGCCAGTAGTCTGCGGGAGGGCCTGGAGACCCAGTACTTC.

The CDR3 coding sequence is TGCAGTGCTAGTCCAGGGGGTTACGGGCTCGAGCAGTACTTC. Residues: CSASPGGYGLEQYF. This chain connects TRBV20-1 to TRBJ2-7; 7 nucleotides align to TRBD1. Germline V gene lookup returns CDR1 DFQATT and CDR2 SNEGSKA (reference sequence). After removal of 3 bases from V and 6 bases from J, the junction contained 11 bases not matched to a gene. This CDR3 region has 14 residues.

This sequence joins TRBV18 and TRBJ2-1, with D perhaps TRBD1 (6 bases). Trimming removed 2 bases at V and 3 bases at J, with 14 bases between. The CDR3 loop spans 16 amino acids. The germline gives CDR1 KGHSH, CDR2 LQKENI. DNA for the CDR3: TGTGCCAGCTCACCAATGGTGAGGGACAACTACAATGAGCAGTTCTTC. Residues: CASSPMVRDNYNEQFF.

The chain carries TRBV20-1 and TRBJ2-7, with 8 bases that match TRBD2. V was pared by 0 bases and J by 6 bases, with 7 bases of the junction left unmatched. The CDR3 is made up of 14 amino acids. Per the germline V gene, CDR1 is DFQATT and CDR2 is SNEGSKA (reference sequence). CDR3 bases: TGCAGTGCTAGAGATTTTGCGGGAGGCCGCGAGCAGTACTTC. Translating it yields CSARDFAGGREQYF.

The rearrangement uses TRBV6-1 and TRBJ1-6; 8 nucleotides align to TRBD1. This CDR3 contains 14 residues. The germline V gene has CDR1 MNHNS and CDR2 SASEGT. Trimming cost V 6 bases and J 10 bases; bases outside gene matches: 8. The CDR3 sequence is CASSRQGIGSPLHF. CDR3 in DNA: TGTGCCAGCAGCCGACAGGGGATAGGGTCACCCCTCCACTTT.

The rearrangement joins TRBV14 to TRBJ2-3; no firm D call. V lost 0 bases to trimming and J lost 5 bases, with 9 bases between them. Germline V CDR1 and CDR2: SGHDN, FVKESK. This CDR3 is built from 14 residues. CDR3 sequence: CASSQDTLIDTQYF. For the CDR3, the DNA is TGTGCCAGCAGCCAAGATACGCTCATAGATACGCAGTATTTT.

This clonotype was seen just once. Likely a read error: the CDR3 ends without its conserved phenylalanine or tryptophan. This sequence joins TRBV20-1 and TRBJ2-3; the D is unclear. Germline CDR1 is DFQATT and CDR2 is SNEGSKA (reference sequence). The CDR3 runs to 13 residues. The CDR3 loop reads CTPAEASTDTQYS. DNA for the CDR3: TGCACTCCTGCGGAAGCTAGCACAGATACGCAGTATTCT.

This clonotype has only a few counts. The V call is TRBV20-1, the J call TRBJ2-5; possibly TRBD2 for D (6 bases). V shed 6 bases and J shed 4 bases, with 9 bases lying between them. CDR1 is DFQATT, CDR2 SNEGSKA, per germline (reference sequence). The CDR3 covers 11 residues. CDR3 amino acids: CSAGEVETQYF. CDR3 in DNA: TGCAGTGCGGGGGAGGTAGAGACCCAGTACTTC.

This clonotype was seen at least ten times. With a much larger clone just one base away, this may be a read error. CDR3 sequence (DNA): TGCTGTGCTAGAAAGAATGCGGGAGGGCCGATCAATGAGCAGTTCTTC. Its protein is CCARKNAGGPINEQFF. The rearrangement uses TRBV20-1 and TRBJ2-1; 9 bases are a match to TRBD2. CDR3 size: 16 residues. CDR1 is DFQATT, CDR2 SNEGSKA, per germline (reference sequence).

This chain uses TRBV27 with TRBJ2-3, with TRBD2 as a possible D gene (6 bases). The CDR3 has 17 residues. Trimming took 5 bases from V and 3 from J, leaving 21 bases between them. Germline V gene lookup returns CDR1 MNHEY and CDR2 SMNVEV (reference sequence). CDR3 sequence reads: CASSRTGWGEGTDTQYF. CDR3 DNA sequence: TGTGCCAGCAGTCGCACCGGGTGGGGGGAAGGGACAGATACGCAGTATTTT.